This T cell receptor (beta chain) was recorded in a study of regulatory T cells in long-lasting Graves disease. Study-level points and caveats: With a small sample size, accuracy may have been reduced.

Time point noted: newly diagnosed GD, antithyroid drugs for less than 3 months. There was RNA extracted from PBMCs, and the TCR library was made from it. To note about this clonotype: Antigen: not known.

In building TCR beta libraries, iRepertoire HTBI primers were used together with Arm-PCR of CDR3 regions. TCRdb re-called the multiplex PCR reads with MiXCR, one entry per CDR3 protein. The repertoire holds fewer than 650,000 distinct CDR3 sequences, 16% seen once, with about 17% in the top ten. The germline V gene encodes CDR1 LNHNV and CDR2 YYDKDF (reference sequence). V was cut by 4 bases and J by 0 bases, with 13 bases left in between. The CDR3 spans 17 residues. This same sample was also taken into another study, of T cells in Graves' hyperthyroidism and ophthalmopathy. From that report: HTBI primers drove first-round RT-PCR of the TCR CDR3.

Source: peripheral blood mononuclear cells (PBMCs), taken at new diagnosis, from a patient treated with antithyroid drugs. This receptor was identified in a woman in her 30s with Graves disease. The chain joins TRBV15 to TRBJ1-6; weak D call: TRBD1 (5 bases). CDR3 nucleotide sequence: TGTGCCACCAGCACAGAATACAGGATCTCCTATAATTCACCCCTCCACTTT. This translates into CATSTEYRISYNSPLHF. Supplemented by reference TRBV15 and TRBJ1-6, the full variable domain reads DAMVIQNPRYQVTQFGKPVTLSCSQTLNHNVMYWYQQKSSQAPKLLFHYYDKDFNNEADTPDNFQSRRPNTSFCFLDIRSPGLGDTAMYLCATSTEYRISYNSPLHFGNGTRLTVT.